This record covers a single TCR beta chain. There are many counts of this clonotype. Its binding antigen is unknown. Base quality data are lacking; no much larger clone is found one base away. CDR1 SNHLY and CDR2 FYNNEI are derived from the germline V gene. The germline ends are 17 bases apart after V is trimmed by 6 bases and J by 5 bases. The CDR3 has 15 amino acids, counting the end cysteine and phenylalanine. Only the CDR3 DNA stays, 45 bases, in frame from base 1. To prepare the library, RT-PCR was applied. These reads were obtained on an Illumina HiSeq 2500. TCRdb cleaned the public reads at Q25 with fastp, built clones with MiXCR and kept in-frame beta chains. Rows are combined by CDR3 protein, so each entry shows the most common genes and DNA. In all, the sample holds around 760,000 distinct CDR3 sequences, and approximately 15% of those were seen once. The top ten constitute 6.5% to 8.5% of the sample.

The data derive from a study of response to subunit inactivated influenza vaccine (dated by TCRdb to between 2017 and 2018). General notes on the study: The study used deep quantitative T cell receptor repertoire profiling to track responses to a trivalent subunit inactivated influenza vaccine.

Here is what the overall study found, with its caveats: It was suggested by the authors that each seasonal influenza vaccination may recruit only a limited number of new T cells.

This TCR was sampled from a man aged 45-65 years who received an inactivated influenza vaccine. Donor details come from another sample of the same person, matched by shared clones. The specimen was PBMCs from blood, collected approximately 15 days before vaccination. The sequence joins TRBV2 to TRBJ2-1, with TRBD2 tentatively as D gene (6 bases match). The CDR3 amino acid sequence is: CASSREKLRHNEQFF. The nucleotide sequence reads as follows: TGTGCCAGCAGCCGGGAGAAGCTGAGGCACAATGAGCAGTTCTTC.